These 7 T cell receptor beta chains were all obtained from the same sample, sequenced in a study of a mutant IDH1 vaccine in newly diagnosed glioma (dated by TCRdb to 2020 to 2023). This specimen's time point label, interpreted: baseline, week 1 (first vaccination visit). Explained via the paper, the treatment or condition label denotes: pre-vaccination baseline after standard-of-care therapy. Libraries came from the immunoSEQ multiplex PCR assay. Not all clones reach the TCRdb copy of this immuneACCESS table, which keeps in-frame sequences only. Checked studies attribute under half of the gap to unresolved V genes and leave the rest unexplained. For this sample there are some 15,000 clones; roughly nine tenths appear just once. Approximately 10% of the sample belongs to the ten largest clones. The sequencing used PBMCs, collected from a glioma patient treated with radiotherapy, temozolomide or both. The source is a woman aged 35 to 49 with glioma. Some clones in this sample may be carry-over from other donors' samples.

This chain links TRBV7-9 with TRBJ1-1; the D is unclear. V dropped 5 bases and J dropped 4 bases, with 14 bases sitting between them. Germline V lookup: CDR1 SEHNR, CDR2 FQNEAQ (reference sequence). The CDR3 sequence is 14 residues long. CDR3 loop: CASSPGSDLTEAFF. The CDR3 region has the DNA TGTGCCAGCAGCCCTGGTTCTGACCTCACTGAAGCTTTCTTT. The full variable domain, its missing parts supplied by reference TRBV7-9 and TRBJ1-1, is DTGVSQNPRHKITKRGQNVTFRCDPISEHNRLYWYRQTLGQGPEFLTYFQNEAQLEKSRLLSDRFSAERPKGSFSTLEIQRTEQGDSAMYLCASSPGSDLTEAFFGQGTRLTVV.

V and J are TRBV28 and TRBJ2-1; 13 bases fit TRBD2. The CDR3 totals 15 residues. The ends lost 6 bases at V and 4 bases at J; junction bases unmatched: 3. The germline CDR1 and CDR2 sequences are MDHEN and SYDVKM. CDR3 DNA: TGTGCCAGCAGCCAGGGACTAGCGGGATACAATGAGCAGTTCTTC. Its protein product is CASSQGLAGYNEQFF.

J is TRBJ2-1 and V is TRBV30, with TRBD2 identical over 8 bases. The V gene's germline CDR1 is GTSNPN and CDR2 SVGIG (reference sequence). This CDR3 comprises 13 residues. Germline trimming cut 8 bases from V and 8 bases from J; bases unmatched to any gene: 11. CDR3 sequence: CARTSGGLHEQFF. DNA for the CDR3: TGTGCCCGGACCAGCGGGGGACTCCATGAGCAGTTCTTC.

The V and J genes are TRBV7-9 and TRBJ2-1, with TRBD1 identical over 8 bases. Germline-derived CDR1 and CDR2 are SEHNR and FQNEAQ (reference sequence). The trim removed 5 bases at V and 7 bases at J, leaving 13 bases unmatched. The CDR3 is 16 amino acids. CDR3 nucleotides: TGTGCCAGCAGCCCCTTCCCAGGGGGCTTGGATAATGAGCAGTTCTTC. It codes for CASSPFPGGLDNEQFF.

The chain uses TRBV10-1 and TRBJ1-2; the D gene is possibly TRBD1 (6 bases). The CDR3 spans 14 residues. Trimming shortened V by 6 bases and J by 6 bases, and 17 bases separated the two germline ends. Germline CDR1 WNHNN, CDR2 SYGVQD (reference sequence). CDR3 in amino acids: CASSKSRDIDGYTF. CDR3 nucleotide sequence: TGCGCCAGCAGCAAGTCCCGGGACATCGATGGCTACACCTTC.

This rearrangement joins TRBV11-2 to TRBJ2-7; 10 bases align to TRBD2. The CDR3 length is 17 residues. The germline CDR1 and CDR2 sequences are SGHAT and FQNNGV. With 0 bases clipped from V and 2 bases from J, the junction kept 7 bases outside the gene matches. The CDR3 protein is CASSLESGRVSPYEQYF. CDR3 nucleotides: TGTGCCAGCAGCTTAGAGAGCGGGAGGGTCTCACCCTACGAGCAGTACTTC. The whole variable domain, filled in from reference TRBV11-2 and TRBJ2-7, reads EAGVAQSPRYKIIEKRQSVAFWCNPISGHATLYWYQQILGQGPKLLIQFQNNGVVDDSQLPKDRFSAERLKGVDSTLKIQPAKLEDSAVYLCASSLESGRVSPYEQYFGPGTRLTVT.

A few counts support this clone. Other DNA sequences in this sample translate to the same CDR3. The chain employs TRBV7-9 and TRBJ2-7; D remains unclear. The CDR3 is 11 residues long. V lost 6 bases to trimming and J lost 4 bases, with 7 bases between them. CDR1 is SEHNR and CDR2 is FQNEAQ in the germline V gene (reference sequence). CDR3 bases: TGTGCCAGCAGTTCTCTTTACGAGCAGTACTTC. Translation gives CASSSLYEQYF.